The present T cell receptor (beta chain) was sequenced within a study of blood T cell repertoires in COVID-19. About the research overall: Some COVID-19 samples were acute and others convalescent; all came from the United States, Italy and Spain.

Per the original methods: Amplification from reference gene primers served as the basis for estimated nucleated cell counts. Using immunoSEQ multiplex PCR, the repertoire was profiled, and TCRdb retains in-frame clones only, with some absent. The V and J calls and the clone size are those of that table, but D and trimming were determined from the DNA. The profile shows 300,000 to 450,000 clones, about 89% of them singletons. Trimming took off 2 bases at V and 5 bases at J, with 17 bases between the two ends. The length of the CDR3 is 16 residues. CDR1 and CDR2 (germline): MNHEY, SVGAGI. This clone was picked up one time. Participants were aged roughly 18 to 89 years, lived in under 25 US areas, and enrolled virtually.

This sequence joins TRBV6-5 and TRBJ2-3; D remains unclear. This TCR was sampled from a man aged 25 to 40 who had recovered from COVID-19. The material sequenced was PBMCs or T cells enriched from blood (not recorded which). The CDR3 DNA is TGTGCCAGCAGTTACAAGGTCCACTATGGTTTAGATACGCAGTATTTT. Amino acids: CASSYKVHYGLDTQYF.